The present T cell receptor beta chain was sequenced within a study of OX40 agonist ivuxolimab in advanced cancers. Whole-study findings and limits: Mean expanded clone counts were higher in CD8+ than CD4+ T cells.

TCRdb's copy holds only in-frame clones and misses some; the assay was immunoSEQ multiplex PCR. The sample includes 52,000 or so clones, 70% to 90% seen only once; the top ten take approximately 3%. Worth noting for this clone: Its antigen remains unknown.

V shed 4 bases and J shed 1 base, with 20 bases lying between them. The germline V gene encodes CDR1 SGHRS and CDR2 YFSETQ. This CDR3 contains 17 residues. The chain couples TRBV5-1 to TRBJ1-2, with D possibly being TRBD1 (5 bases). The input for sequencing was CD4+ or CD8+ T cells sorted from blood, taken in a trial of the OX40 agonist ivuxolimab. This clonotype originated in an adult with an advanced solid tumor such as melanoma, head and neck, liver or kidney cancer. The CDR3 loop reads CASSPFHEGSGNYGYTF. The CDR3 region has the DNA TGCGCCAGCAGCCCATTTCATGAGGGGAGCGGTAACTATGGCTACACCTTC.